This entry features one T cell receptor (beta chain) sequence. The antigen remains unidentified. Trimming at V came to 4 bases and at J to 5 bases, leaving 8 bases not matched to a gene. This CDR3 region has 15 residues. Germline V lookup: CDR1 LNHDA, CDR2 SQIVND (reference sequence). Amplification started from genomic DNA. A primer set of 30 forward and 13 reverse primers amplified the CDR3. TCRdb ran MiXCR on the multiplex PCR reads and lists one entry per CDR3 protein. The profile covers fewer than 350,000 distinct CDR3 sequences, with roughly 50% appearing a single time and roughly 13% taken by the ten largest. The entry originates in a study of type 1 and type 2 diabetes patients. About the research overall: The cohort mixed type 1 diabetes, type 2 diabetes and nondiabetic donors. The whole study generated roughly 19,000,000 paired-end reads.

Study findings and constraints: Highly-expanded CD4+ clones were few in type 2 diabetes, median one, 3.9% of reads.

This sequence originates from a man between 18 and 29 years old with type 2 diabetes. The chain uses TRBV19 and TRBJ2-1; 7 bases agree with TRBD2. Specimen: peripheral blood mononuclear cells (PBMCs). The CDR3 protein is CASSTISGWDNEQFF. The CDR3 coding sequence is TGTGCCAGTAGTACGATTAGCGGGTGGGACAATGAGCAGTTCTTC.